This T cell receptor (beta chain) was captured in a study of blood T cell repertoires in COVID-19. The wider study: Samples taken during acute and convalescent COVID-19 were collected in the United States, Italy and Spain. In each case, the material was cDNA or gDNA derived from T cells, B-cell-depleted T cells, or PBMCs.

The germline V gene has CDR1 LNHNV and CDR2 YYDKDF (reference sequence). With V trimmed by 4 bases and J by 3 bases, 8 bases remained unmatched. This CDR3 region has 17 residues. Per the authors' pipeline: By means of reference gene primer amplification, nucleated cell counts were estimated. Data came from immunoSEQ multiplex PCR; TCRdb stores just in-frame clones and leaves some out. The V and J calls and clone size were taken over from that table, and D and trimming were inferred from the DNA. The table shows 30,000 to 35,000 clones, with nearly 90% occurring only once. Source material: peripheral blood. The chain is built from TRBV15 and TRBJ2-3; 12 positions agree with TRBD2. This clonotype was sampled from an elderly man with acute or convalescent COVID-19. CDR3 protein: CATSMYPTSGRTDTQYF. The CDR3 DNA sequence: TGTGCCACCAGCATGTACCCCACTAGCGGGAGGACAGATACGCAGTATTTT.